This T cell receptor (beta chain) is drawn from a study of cytomegalovirus exposure and HLA in healthy donors. Study-wide points: Later genetic work tied a missense DCLRE1C variant to beta-chain V and J trimming.

PCR amplification relied on 60 Vbeta primers (plus 13 Jbeta primers). Only in-frame clones appear in the TCRdb table, and some are missing; sequencing was by immunoSEQ multiplex PCR. The sample consists of more than 80,000 clones, around 74% of them appearing once. This clone was counted a few times. Its target is not known. The source material was PBMCs. This clonotype originated in a female donor in good health and CMV-seropositive.

CDR3 coding DNA: TGTGCCAGCAGCTTGTTTCGAGGGACCTACAATGAGCAGTTCTTC. Residues: CASSLFRGTYNEQFF. The genes are TRBV5-5 and TRBJ2-1; perhaps TRBD2 as D (5 bases). The CDR3 contains 15 residues. The V end was cut by 1 base, the J end by 2 bases, with 10 bases between. Germline CDR1 SGHKS, CDR2 YYEKEE (reference sequence).